One sample yielded the 23 T cell receptor beta chains listed below, sequenced in a study of T-cell memory formation after mild COVID-19. MiXCR, applied by TCRdb to the 5' RACE reads, yields one record per CDR3 protein. Of hundreds of thousands of distinct CDR3 sequences detected, roughly 15% appear once; the ten largest clones hold 20% to 25%. Sequencing was carried out using PBMCs or a T cell subset sorted from them (not recorded which). Receptors originate from a man aged 18 to 29 who had mild COVID-19 (a few samples of this study predate the infection). Cell type and time point are not known.

This clonotype came up a few times. V is TRBV7-9 and J is TRBJ2-2; no definite D call. The germline V and J ends were trimmed by 11 bases and 0 bases, with 13 bases remaining between them. Germline-derived CDR1 and CDR2 are SEHNR and FQNEAQ (reference sequence). The CDR3 is 14 residues long. CDR3: CAADLRTNTGELFF. The DNA of the CDR3 is TGTGCCGCCGACCTGCGAACGAACACCGGGGAGCTGTTTTTT. Looking up the rest from reference TRBV7-9 and TRBJ2-2 gives the full variable domain: DTGVSQNPRHKITKRGQNVTFRCDPISEHNRLYWYRQTLGQGPEFLTYFQNEAQLEKSRLLSDRFSAERPKGSFSTLEIQRTEQGDSAMYLCAADLRTNTGELFFGEGSRLTVL.

This sequence joins TRBV7-2 and TRBJ1-1; D ambiguous. Trimming cost V 5 bases and J 7 bases, with 11 bases left between them. The CDR3 consists of 12 residues. CDR1 is SGHTA and CDR2 is FQGNSA in the germline V gene. CDR3 nucleotide sequence: TGTGCCAGCAGCACCGGGAGGAGTGAAGCTTTCTTT. This encodes CASSTGRSEAFF.

The chain's CDR3 is CASRPSGVRITGELFF. The CDR3 DNA reads TGTGCCAGCAGACCCTCCGGGGTTAGAATCACCGGGGAGCTGTTTTTT. V is TRBV7-2 and J is TRBJ2-2, with D perhaps TRBD2 (5 bases). CDR3 length: 16 amino acids. V lost 6 bases to trimming and J lost 4 bases, with 18 bases between them. Germline loops: CDR1 SGHTA, CDR2 FQGNSA.

This clonotype was seen more than once but under ten times. The CDR3 spells CASSRQRTYNSPLHF. The CDR3 DNA reads as TGTGCCAGCAGTAGACAGAGAACCTATAATTCACCCCTCCACTTT. V and J are TRBV12-3 or TRBV12-4 and TRBJ1-6; TRBD1 is a possible D gene (5 bases). The CDR3 covers 15 residues. V shed 5 bases and J shed 2 bases, with 10 bases lying between them.

This rearrangement joins TRBV7-2 to TRBJ2-3; 7 bases line up with TRBD2. V lost 5 bases and J lost 5; bases outside the gene matches: 16. The CDR3 runs 17 residues. The germline CDR1 and CDR2 sequences are SGHTA and FQGNSA. CDR3 nucleotides: TGTGCCAGCAGCCCTCGAGGGGCCAGCGGGGTCAGAGATACGCAGTATTTT. This sequence encodes CASSPRGASGVRDTQYF.

The chain links TRBV18 to TRBJ2-7, with D possibly called TRBD1 or TRBD2 (5 bases each). V lost 6 bases and J lost 0, with 12 bases in between. Germline V gene lookup returns CDR1 KGHSH and CDR2 LQKENI. The CDR3 loop spans 14 amino acids. CDR3 sequence (DNA): TGTGCCAGCTCCCCGGGGCAGAGCTCCTACGAGCAGTACTTC. Translated, it gives CASSPGQSSYEQYF.

Notes on this clonotype: The junction departs from the called germline gene at one end, perhaps through a read error. The chain is built from TRBV7-9 and TRBJ2-3; D possibly corresponds to TRBD2 (5 bases). CDR3 length: 18 residues. The germline V gene encodes CDR1 SEHNR and CDR2 FQNEAQ (reference sequence). CDR3 nucleotide sequence: TGTGCCAGCAGCTTAGCCCACTCCGGGGATCCGGTAATGGATACTCAGTATTTT. Encoded protein: CASSLAHSGDPVMDTQYF.

This clonotype was counted at least ten times. The chain has TRBV5-1 and TRBJ2-7; D unresolved. The CDR3 has 14 amino acids. Germline CDR1 is SGHRS and CDR2 is YFSETQ. V dropped 0 bases and J dropped 2 bases, with 9 bases sitting between them. The CDR3 is CASSLAVGPYEQYV. The CDR3 DNA reads TGCGCCAGCAGCTTGGCGGTCGGACCCTACGAGCAGTACGTC.

This clonotype was observed a handful of times. The V call is TRBV18, the J call TRBJ1-1; possibly TRBD1 for D (5 bases). Deletions cut 1 base from V and 6 bases from J, with 15 bases between. The CDR3 totals 15 residues. Germline CDR1 KGHSH, CDR2 LQKENI. CDR3 sequence reads: CASSPQTGGRAEAFF. CDR3 sequence (DNA): TGTGCCAGCTCACCACAGACCGGGGGGAGGGCTGAAGCTTTCTTT.

There are a few counts of this clonotype. This sequence joins TRBV5-5 and TRBJ2-1; 7 nucleotides align to TRBD2. The junction had 9 bases not matched to a gene; V was cut back by 1 base and J by 8 bases. Germline V gene lookup returns CDR1 SGHKS and CDR2 YYEKEE (reference sequence). There are 15 residues in the CDR3. CDR3 residues: CASSLLVRGSYEQFF. CDR3 nucleotide sequence: TGTGCCAGCAGCTTGCTCGTGCGGGGGTCCTATGAGCAGTTCTTC.

The chain carries TRBV4-3 and TRBJ2-7; D not resolved. The V gene's germline CDR1 is LGHNA and CDR2 YSLEER. Trimming left V 1 base short and J 0 bases short, with 10 bases between. The CDR3 has 15 amino acids. In DNA form, the CDR3 reads TGCGCCAGCAGCCAAGGGCGTGGCACCTCCTACGAGCAGTACTTC. It is translated as CASSQGRGTSYEQYF.

This clonotype was counted a few times. CDR3 nucleotide sequence: TGTGCCAGCAGCCAAGCTCCGCAGGGCTTGGGGTCACCCCTCCACTTT. It codes for CASSQAPQGLGSPLHF. The chain is built from TRBV3-1 and TRBJ1-6; D possibly corresponds to TRBD1 (5 bases). The CDR3 has 16 amino acids. Germline assignment: CDR1 LGHDT and CDR2 YNNKEL (reference sequence). Deletions cut 1 base from V and 10 bases from J, with 17 bases between.

V and J are TRBV7-9 and TRBJ2-7; 10 bases align to TRBD1. The CDR3 loop spans 14 amino acids. From germline, CDR1 is SEHNR and CDR2 FQNEAQ (reference sequence). V lost 5 bases to trimming and J lost 5 bases; unmatched junction nucleotides: 6. The CDR3 loop is CASSQTGGYHEQYF. CDR3 nucleotide sequence: TGTGCCAGCAGCCAGACAGGGGGCTACCACGAGCAGTACTTC. The full variable domain, in which reference TRBV7-9 and TRBJ2-7 provide the parts outside the CDR3, is DTGVSQNPRHKITKRGQNVTFRCDPISEHNRLYWYRQTLGQGPEFLTYFQNEAQLEKSRLLSDRFSAERPKGSFSTLEIQRTEQGDSAMYLCASSQTGGYHEQYFGPGTRLTVT.

This clonotype has only a few counts. In DNA, the CDR3 is TGTGCCAGCAGCCCTCCGGGGCGCGCCACCGGGGAGCTGTTTTTT. The encoded protein is CASSPPGRATGELFF. The rearrangement links TRBV3-1 to TRBJ2-2; perhaps D is TRBD1 or TRBD2 (5 bases each). Trimming cost V 4 bases and J 4 bases, with 13 bases left between them. CDR1 and CDR2 from the germline V gene are LGHDT and YNNKEL (reference sequence). The CDR3 spans 15 residues.

The chain carries TRBV2 and TRBJ1-6; unclear D gene. The V end lost 6 bases, the J end lost 6 bases, and 6 bases lay between the germline ends. From germline, CDR1 is SNHLY and CDR2 FYNNEI. CDR3 length: 12 amino acids. CDR3 region: CASRQVNSPLHF. CDR3 DNA: TGTGCCAGCAGACAAGTTAATTCACCCCTCCACTTT.

This sequence joins TRBV7-9 and TRBJ1-1, with D hard to call. The germline V gene has CDR1 SEHNR and CDR2 FQNEAQ (reference sequence). The CDR3 covers 13 residues. Trimming removed 7 bases from V and 2 bases from J, with 11 bases in between. The CDR3 nucleotides are TGTGCCAGCACACCCGGGGATAACACTGAAGCTTTCTTT. Its protein is CASTPGDNTEAFF.

This chain connects TRBV6-2 or TRBV6-3 to TRBJ2-7; 10 positions agree with TRBD2. The CDR3 length is 14 residues. J was trimmed by 4 bases and V by 6 bases; bases with no gene match: 6. The germline CDR1 and CDR2 sequences are MNHEY and SVGEGT. CDR3 amino acids: CASRPGTSDYEQYV. The CDR3 nucleotides read TGTGCCAGCAGGCCTGGGACTAGCGATTACGAGCAGTACGTC.

This clonotype was seen a handful of times. The rearrangement joins TRBV6-5 to TRBJ2-1, with TRBD2 matching 8 bases. This CDR3 contains 14 residues. Germline trimming cut 2 bases from V and 9 bases from J; bases unmatched to any gene: 6. Germline V gives CDR1 MNHEY, CDR2 SVGAGI. The CDR3 nucleotides read TGTGCCAGCAGTTACGGGCGGGGGGAGGCTGAGCAGTTCTTC. Amino acid sequence: CASSYGRGEAEQFF.

This clonotype was seen many times. The chain has TRBV4-1 and TRBJ2-3; no clear D gene. Trimming shortened V by 0 bases and J by 0 bases, and 10 bases separated the two germline ends. Germline loops: CDR1 MGHRA, CDR2 YSYEKL. CDR3 length: 16 residues. This chain's CDR3 is CASSQESSPSTDTQYF. DNA for the CDR3: TGCGCCAGCAGCCAAGAGTCCAGCCCTAGCACAGATACGCAGTATTTT.

This sequence joins TRBV2 and TRBJ1-1; no clear D gene. This CDR3 spans 14 amino acids. The V end was cut by 1 base, the J end by 3 bases, with 9 bases between. The V gene's germline CDR1 is SNHLY and CDR2 FYNNEI. Written as DNA, the CDR3 is TGTGCCAGCAGTGAAGTTACGGTGGACACTGAAGCTTTCTTT. It is translated as CASSEVTVDTEAFF.

The rearrangement links TRBV7-3 to TRBJ2-2; 7 bases align to TRBD1. The CDR3 has 14 residues. V lost 5 bases to trimming and J lost 6 bases; unmatched junction nucleotides: 6. Germline V lookup: CDR1 SGHTA, CDR2 FQGTGA. The CDR3 is CASSQTGAPGELFF. The CDR3, as DNA: TGTGCCAGCAGCCAAACAGGGGCGCCCGGGGAGCTGTTTTTT.

The V call is TRBV7-9, the J call TRBJ2-7; D might be TRBD1 or TRBD2, each matching 6 bases. V gave up 3 bases and J gave up 4 bases, with 13 bases separating them. The CDR3 extends over 14 amino acids. From germline, CDR1 is SEHNR and CDR2 FQNEAQ (reference sequence). The CDR3: CASSFGGTPYEQYV. Written as DNA, the CDR3 is TGTGCCAGCAGCTTCGGCGGGACACCTTACGAGCAGTACGTC.

This clonotype was found many times. V usage is TRBV5-1 and J usage is TRBJ2-7, with D possibly called TRBD1 or TRBD2 (5 bases each). V lost 4 bases and J 3 bases, leaving 14 bases between the germline ends. The CDR3 contains 14 residues. The germline V gene encodes CDR1 SGHRS and CDR2 YFSETQ. Written as DNA, the CDR3 is TGCGCCAGCAGCAGGGGTGAGGGGAGCTACGAGCAGTACGTC. The encoded protein is CASSRGEGSYEQYV.